The entry below describes one T cell receptor beta chain. Here immunoSEQ multiplex PCR was the method, and the copy in TCRdb shows in-frame clones only, minus some. The top ten clones hold approximately 5.4% of a sample with about 160,000 clones, approximately 85% of them seen once. This specimen belongs to a study of blood T cell repertoires in COVID-19. This CDR3 has 11 amino acids. Between the trimmed V and J ends, which lost 3 bases and 1 base, there was a span of 3 bases. Germline CDR1 and CDR2: GTSNPN and SVGIG (reference sequence). This TCR was sampled from a woman aged 45 to 65 with COVID-19, enrolled during active disease. The J gene is TRBJ1-2, the V gene TRBV30; D not certain. The specimen sequenced was peripheral blood. The CDR3: CAWSNNYGYTF. CDR3 DNA: TGTGCCTGGAGCAATAACTATGGCTACACCTTC.